The sequence of this T cell receptor beta chain was determined in a study of beta chain features in type 1 diabetes (dated by TCRdb to the late 2010s). Study-level background: Mean age, gender distribution, total cell number and subset yield were not different between patients and healthy donors. A total of under 140,000,000 sorted cells were examined across all samples, and the number of cells per subset was strongly correlated with RNA yield. In the study, TCRB repertoires of sorted circulating CD4+ T cell subsets from recently diagnosed type 1 diabetes patients were compared with those of matched healthy donors. Naive and central memory subsets were obtained from all 28 donors, but regulatory and stem cell-like memory subsets were isolated from only 8 patients and 8 healthy donors. What the study reported, not specific to this receptor: At VDJ recombination sites, type 1 diabetes patients had fewer insertions and more deleted nucleotides, which implies abnormalities in thymic rearrangement. Shorter templates might have been favored by PCR, but patient and control samples were amplified and corrected together, so both groups would have been affected equally by any skew. A moderate but significant shortening of TCRB CDR3 length was observed in type 1 diabetes patients in all four CD4+ subsets. Because small numbers of individuals were included in the HLA sub-analyses, any influence of HLA type on TCRB rearrangement was left unresolved. Because cDNA was sequenced instead of genomic DNA, highly expressing activated cells could be over-represented, though the groups showed no difference in activation or CD3 levels. The naive, central memory and regulatory TCRB repertoires appeared to resemble one another more closely among patients than among healthy donors.

This clone came up a few times. Its recognized antigen is unknown. The input lacks base qualities; no much larger clone sits a single base away. Each donor gave one peripheral blood draw, about 110 mL on average, collected into heparinised tubes. Using a panel that included CD45RO, CCR7, CD25, CD127, CD95 and CD27, naive, central memory, regulatory and stem cell-like memory CD4+ T cells were sorted on a BD FACSAria II. Every sorted population had a purity above 98%. PBMCs were separated immediately by Lymphoprep density gradient centrifugation and were stained directly, without being cultured. So that batch effects would be minimized, each experiment stained and sorted samples in pairs, pairing one healthy donor with one patient. The High Capacity cDNA Reverse Transcription Kit was used to reverse transcribe all of the isolated RNA, meaning that expressed TCRB transcripts were what got sequenced. Deep immunoSEQ sequencing was performed on naive, central memory and regulatory T cell samples, with an average of roughly 3.3 million total reads per sample. Sorted cells were lysed in RLT buffer and RNA was extracted with DNase-treated RNeasy Micro or Mini kits, depending on cell number. To prevent cross-contamination, each cell subset was processed individually, whereas patient and healthy donor samples were processed jointly. The immunoSEQ multiplex PCR was used to amplify TCRB sequences from cDNA, generating 87-bp fragments that spanned the CDR3 region. Sequencing of the amplicons was performed on the Illumina HiSeq platform. The study's processing was this. Synthetic template baselines were used to correct PCR bias computationally, reads within Hamming distance 2 were collapsed together, and singletons that could not be merged were discarded. Reads were aligned against IMGT to assign V, D and J genes, CDR3 length and insertions or deletions at six rearrangement sites. Within each subset, clonotype counts were normalized to sorted cell number, after which true diversity and Gini coefficients were computed with the tcR R package. The overlap coefficient, calculated on TCRB nucleotide sequences, was used to measure repertoire sharing. As a proxy for the pre-selection repertoire, out-of-frame TCRB sequences from naive cells were analyzed. The immuneACCESS repertoire file appears here via TCRdb, limited to in-frame rearrangements. These files lack a portion of the clones; in checked studies, under half of the deficit traces to unresolved V genes, and the cause of the others is not known. The V and J calls and clone size were taken over from that table, and D and trimming were inferred from the DNA. A total of approximately 360,000 clones appear in this sample, roughly 12% of them only once. The ten biggest clones cover around 0.01% of the sample.

CDR1 SGDLS and CDR2 YYNGEE were looked up in the germline V gene. V is reduced by 0 bases and J by 2 bases, leaving a spacing of 9 bases between them. The CDR3 runs 14 residues from the cysteine to the phenylalanine. Left in the record is the CDR3 DNA by itself, 42 bases read in frame from the first base. The source material was naive CD4+ T cells from blood. The cell subset or site label on this specimen signifies: true naive CD4+ T cells. The sequence was obtained from a woman under 30 with type 1 diabetes. Recombination joined TRBV9 with TRBJ2-7, with a weak D call of TRBD2 (7 bases match). The DNA sequence follows: TGTGCCAGCAGCGTAGCGGGGGGCACCTACGAGCAGTACTTC. This is translated as CASSVAGGTYEQYF.